This T cell receptor (beta chain) stems from a study of blood T cell repertoires in COVID-19 (dated by TCRdb to about 2020). In the study overall: The collaborator samples originated in the United States, Italy and Spain and spanned the acute and convalescent phases of COVID-19. Where HLA class I and class II types were available, the types were taken from metadata supplied by the sample provider, not from assay-based typing. The repertoires were released in a freely available public database meant as a resource for research on the immune response to SARS-CoV-2. Nearly every sample came with metadata listing a de-identified subject ID, COVID-19 status, age in years and sex. Samples were obtained from the ongoing ImmuneRACE study (first 160 participants) and from 1,200 or so subjects provided by 6 global collaborators. Deeply sampled blood TCRbeta repertoires from subjects exposed to, actively infected with, or recovered from COVID-19 were included in the dataset. The prospective study material was composed of cDNA or gDNA derived from T cells, B-cell-depleted T cells, or PBMCs.

Study-wide findings and limitations: The amount of clinical and demographic metadata varied by source and participant and was provided uncurated.

TCRbeta CDR3 regions were amplified from genomic DNA by means of the immunoSEQ Assay, a bias-controlled multiplex PCR. The paper's processing steps were these. The number of nucleated cells in each sample was estimated by amplification of reference gene primers within the assay. To quantify the absolute abundance of each unique TCRbeta CDR3 rearrangement, sequence reads were collapsed and filtered. For each sample, productive Simpson clonality was calculated as the square root of Simpson's diversity index over productive rearrangements. Sourced from immuneACCESS, this table was stored by TCRdb with only in-frame sequences that have V and J called. A share of the clones is absent; for the studies checked, an unresolved V gene accounts for under half, and the remainder has no known explanation. The V and J calls and clone size are taken from that table; D and trimming were inferred from the DNA. The sample yields about 190,000 clones; around 90% were counted once. The ten top clones hold 4% to 5% of the sample.

Turning to this clone: The antigen it binds to is not known. Qualities for individual bases were not recorded, and no much larger clone is one base off.

Each collaborating institution followed its own protocols to collect whole blood in K2EDTA tubes. Collaborator samples were shipped for TCRbeta analysis as frozen whole blood, isolated PBMCs, or DNA extracted from either sample type. The trim is 3 bases for V and 1 base for J, with a gap of 10 bases between the germline ends. The germline V gene yields ENHRY for CDR1 and SYGVKD for CDR2. Reading from cysteine to phenylalanine, the CDR3 counts 14 amino acids. Solely the CDR3 DNA is kept, with 42 bases framed from the first base. The receptor chain draws on TRBV10-3 and TRBJ2-7; a tentative D match to TRBD2 spans 6 bases. The sequence was collected from a human donor in a cohort sampled during active COVID-19. Sequenced input: peripheral blood. The sequence in DNA is TGTGCCATCAGTGAACCTAGCGATTCCTACGAGCAGTACTTC. Its coded protein is CAISEPSDSYEQYF.